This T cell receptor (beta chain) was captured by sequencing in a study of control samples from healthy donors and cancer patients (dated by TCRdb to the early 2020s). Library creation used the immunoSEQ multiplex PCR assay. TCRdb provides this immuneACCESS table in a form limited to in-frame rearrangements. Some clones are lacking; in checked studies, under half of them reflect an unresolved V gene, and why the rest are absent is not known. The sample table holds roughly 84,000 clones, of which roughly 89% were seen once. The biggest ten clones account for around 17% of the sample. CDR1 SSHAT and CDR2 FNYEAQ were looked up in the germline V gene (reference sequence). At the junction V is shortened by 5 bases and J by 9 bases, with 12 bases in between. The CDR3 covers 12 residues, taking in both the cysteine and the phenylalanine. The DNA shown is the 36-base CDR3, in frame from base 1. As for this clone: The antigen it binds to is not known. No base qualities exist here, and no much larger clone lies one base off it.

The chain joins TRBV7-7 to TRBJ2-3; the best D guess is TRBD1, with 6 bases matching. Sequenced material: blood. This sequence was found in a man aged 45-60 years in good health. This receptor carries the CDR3 CASSDDGTTQYF. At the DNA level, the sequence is TGTGCCAGCAGCGACGACGGGACAACGCAGTATTTT.